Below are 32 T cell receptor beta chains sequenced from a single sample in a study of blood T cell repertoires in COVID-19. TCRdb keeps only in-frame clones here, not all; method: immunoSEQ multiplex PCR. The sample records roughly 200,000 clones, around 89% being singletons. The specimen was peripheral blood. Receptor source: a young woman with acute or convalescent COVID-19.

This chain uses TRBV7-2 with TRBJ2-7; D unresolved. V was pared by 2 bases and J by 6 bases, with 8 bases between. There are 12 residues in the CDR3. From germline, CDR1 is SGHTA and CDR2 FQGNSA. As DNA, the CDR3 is TGTGCCAGCAGCTTATACGGCGGCGAGCAGTACTTC. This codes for CASSLYGGEQYF.

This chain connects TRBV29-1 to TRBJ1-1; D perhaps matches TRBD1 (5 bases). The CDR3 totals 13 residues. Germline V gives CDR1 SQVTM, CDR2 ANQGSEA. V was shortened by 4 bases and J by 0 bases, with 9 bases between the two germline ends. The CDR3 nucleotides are TGCAGCGTTGTAGGGGCCATGAACACTGAAGCTTTCTTT. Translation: CSVVGAMNTEAFF. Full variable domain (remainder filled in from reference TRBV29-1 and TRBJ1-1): SAVISQKPSRDICQRGTSLTIQCQVDSQVTMMFWYRQQPGQSLTLIATANQGSEATYESGFVIDKFPISRPNLTFSTLTVSNMSPEDSSIYLCSVVGAMNTEAFFGQGTRLTVV.

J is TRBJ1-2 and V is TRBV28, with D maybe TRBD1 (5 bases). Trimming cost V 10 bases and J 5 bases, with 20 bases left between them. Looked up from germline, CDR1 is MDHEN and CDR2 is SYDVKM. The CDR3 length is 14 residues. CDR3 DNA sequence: TGTGCCATCCCCGGGGGGAATGGGGAGTATGGCTACACCTTC. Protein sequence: CAIPGGNGEYGYTF.

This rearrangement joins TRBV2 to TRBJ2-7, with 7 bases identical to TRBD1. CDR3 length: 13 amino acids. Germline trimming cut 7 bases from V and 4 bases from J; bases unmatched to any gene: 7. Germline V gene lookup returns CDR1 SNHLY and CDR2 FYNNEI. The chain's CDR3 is CASKPGTDYEQYF. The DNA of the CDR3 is TGTGCCAGCAAACCCGGGACAGATTACGAGCAGTACTTC. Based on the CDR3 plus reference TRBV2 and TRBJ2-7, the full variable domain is EPEVTQTPSHQVTQMGQEVILRCVPISNHLYFYWYRQILGQKVEFLVSFYNNEISEKSEIFDDQFSVERPDGSNFTLKIRSTKLEDSAMYFCASKPGTDYEQYFGPGTRLTVT.

The CDR3 here is CASSGARGPSNEQFF. The CDR3 DNA reads as TGTGCCAGCAGCGGGGCCAGGGGGCCATCCAATGAGCAGTTCTTC. This rearrangement joins TRBV9 to TRBJ2-1, with TRBD1 matching 8 bases. V shed 3 bases, J shed 6 bases, and the junction held 8 bases outside the gene matches. This CDR3 region has 15 residues. Germline CDR1 reads SGDLS; CDR2 reads YYNGEE.

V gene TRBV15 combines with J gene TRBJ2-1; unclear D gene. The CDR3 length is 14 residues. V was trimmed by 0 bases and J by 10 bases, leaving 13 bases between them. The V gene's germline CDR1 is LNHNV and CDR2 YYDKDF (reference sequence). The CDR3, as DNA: TGTGCCACCAGCAGAGATCCGAAGTCTGAGGAGCAGTTCTTC. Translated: CATSRDPKSEEQFF. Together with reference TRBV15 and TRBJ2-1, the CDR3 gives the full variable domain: DAMVIQNPRYQVTQFGKPVTLSCSQTLNHNVMYWYQQKSSQAPKLLFHYYDKDFNNEADTPDNFQSRRPNTSFCFLDIRSPGLGDTAMYLCATSRDPKSEEQFFGPGTRLTVL.

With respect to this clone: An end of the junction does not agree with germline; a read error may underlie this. In DNA form, the CDR3 reads TGTGCCAGCAGTATGAGATATCCCGGGACAGCGGATTTT. Its protein product is CASSMRYPGTADF. V and J are TRBV28 and TRBJ1-5; TRBD1 matches at 7 bases. Per the germline V gene, CDR1 is MDHEN and CDR2 is SYDVKM. The CDR3 has 13 residues. Based on the CDR3 plus reference TRBV28 and TRBJ1-5, the full variable domain is DVKVTQSSRYLVKRTGEKVFLECVQDMDHENMFWYRQDPGLGLRLIYFSYDVKMKEKGDIPEGYSVSREKKERFSLILESASTNQTSMYLCASSMRYPGTADFGDGTRLSIL.

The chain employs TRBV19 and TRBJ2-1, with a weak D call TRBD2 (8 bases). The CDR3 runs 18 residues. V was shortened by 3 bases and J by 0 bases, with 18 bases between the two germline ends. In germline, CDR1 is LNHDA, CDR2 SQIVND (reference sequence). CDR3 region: CASSMLGQRGSSYNEQFF. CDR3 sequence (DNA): TGTGCCAGTAGTATGCTGGGACAGCGGGGGAGCTCCTACAATGAGCAGTTCTTC.

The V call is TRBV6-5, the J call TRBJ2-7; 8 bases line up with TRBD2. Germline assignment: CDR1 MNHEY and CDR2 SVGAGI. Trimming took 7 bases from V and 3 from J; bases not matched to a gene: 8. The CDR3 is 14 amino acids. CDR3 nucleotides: TGTGCCAGCACGTCCAGCGGGAGAGACTACGAGCAGTACTTC. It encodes CASTSSGRDYEQYF.

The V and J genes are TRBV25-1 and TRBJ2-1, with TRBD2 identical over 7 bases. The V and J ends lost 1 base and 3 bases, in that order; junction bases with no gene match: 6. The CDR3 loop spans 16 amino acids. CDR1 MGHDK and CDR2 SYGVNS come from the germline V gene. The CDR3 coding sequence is TGTGCCAGCAGTGAATTCGAGGGAGGGGTCTACAATGAGCAGTTCTTC. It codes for CASSEFEGGVYNEQFF.

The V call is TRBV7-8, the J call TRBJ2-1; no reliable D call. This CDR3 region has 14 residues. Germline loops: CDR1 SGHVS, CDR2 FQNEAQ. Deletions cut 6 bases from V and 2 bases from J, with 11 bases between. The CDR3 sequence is CASRAIQPYNEQFF. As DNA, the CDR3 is TGTGCCAGCAGAGCGATACAACCCTACAATGAGCAGTTCTTC.

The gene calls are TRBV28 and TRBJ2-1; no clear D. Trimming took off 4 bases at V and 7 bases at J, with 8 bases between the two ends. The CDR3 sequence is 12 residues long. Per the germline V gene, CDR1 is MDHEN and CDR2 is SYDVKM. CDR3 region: CASSYSENEQFF. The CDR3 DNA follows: TGTGCCAGCAGTTACAGTGAAAATGAGCAGTTCTTC.

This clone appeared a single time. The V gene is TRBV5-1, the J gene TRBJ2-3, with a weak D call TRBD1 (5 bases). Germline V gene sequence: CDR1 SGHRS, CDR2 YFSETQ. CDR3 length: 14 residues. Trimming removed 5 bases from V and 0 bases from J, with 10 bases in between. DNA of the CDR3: TGCGCCAGCAGAGCCCGACAGAGCACAGATACGCAGTATTTT. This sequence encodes CASRARQSTDTQYF. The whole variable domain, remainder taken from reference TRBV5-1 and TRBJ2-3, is KAGVTQTPRYLIKTRGQQVTLSCSPISGHRSVSWYQQTPGQGLQFLFEYFSETQRNKGNFPGRFSGRQFSNSRSEMNVSTLELGDSALYLCASRARQSTDTQYFGPGTRLTVL.

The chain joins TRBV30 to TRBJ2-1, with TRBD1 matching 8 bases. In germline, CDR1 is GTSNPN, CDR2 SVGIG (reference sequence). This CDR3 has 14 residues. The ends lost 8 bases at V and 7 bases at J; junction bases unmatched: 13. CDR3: CATQSGTGPNEQFF. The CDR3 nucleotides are TGTGCCACCCAATCCGGGACAGGCCCTAATGAGCAGTTCTTC.

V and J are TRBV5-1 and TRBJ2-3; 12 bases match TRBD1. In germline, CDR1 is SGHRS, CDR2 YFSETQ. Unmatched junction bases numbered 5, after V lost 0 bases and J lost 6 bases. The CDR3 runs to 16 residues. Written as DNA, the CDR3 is TGCGCCAGCAGCTTGGCCGGGACAGGGGGCATGGATACGCAGTATTTT. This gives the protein CASSLAGTGGMDTQYF.

The CDR3 sequence: CASSERVPGNTIYF. CDR3 coding DNA: TGCGCCAGCAGTGAGCGGGTTCCTGGAAACACCATATATTTT. The rearrangement uses TRBV10-2 and TRBJ1-3; no clear D. CDR1 and CDR2 (germline): WSHSY, SAAADI. The CDR3 is 14 amino acids. V was clipped by 2 bases and J by 2 bases, with 7 bases between them.

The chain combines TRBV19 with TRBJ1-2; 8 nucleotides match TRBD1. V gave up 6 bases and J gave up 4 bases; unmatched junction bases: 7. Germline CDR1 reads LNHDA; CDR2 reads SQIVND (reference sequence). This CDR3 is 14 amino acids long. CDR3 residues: CASSGTGTSYGYTF. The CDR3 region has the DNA TGTGCCAGTAGCGGGACAGGCACTTCCTATGGCTACACCTTC.

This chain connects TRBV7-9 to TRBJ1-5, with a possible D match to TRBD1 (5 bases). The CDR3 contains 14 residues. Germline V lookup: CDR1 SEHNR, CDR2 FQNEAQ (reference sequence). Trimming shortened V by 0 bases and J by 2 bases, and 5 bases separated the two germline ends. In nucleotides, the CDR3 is TGTGCCAGCAGCTTAGCAGGGGGCAATCAGCCCCAGCATTTT. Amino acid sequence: CASSLAGGNQPQHF.

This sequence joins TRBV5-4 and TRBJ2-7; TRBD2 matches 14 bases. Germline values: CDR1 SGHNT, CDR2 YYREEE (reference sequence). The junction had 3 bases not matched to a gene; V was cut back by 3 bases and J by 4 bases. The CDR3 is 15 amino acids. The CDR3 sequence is CASSSGLAGDYEQYF. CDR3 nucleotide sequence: TGTGCCAGCAGCTCGGGACTAGCGGGAGATTACGAGCAGTACTTC.

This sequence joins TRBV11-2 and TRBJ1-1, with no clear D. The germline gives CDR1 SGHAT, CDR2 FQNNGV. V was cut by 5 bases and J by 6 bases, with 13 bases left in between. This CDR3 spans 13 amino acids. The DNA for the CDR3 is TGTGCCAGCAGCCCACCGGACTGGGCTGAAGCTTTCTTT. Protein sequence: CASSPPDWAEAFF. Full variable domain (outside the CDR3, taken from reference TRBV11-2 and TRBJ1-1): EAGVAQSPRYKIIEKRQSVAFWCNPISGHATLYWYQQILGQGPKLLIQFQNNGVVDDSQLPKDRFSAERLKGVDSTLKIQPAKLEDSAVYLCASSPPDWAEAFFGQGTRLTVV.

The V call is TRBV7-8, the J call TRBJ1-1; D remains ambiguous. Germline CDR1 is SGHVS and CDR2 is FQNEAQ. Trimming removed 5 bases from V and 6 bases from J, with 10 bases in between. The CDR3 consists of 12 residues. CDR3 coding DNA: TGTGCCAGCAGCACTTTCGGGGCTGAAGCTTTCTTT. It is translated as CASSTFGAEAFF.

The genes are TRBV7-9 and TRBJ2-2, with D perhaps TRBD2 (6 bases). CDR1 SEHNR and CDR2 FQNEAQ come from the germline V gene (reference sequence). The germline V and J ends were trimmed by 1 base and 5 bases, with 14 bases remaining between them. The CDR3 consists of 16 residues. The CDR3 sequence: CASSLGVAGRTGELFF. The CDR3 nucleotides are TGTGCCAGCAGCTTAGGCGTGGCGGGAAGGACCGGGGAGCTGTTTTTT.

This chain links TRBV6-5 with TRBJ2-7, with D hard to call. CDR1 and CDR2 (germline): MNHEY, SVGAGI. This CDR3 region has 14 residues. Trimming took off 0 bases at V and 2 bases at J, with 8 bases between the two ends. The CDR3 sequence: CASSYSRGTYEQYF. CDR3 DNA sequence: TGTGCCAGCAGTTACTCACGAGGAACCTACGAGCAGTACTTC.

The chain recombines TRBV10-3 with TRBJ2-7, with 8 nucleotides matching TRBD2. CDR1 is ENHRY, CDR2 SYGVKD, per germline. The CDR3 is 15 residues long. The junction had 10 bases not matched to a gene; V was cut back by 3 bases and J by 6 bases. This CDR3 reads CAISERQSGGPEQYF. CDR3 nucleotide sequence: TGTGCCATCAGTGAACGCCAGTCGGGAGGGCCCGAGCAGTACTTC.

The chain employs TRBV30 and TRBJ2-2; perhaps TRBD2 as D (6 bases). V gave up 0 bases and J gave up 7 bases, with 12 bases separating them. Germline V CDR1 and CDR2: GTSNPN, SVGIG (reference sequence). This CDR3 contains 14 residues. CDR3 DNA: TGTGCCTGGAGTGTGGACTATCGAAGCGGGGAGCTGTTTTTT. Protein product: CAWSVDYRSGELFF.

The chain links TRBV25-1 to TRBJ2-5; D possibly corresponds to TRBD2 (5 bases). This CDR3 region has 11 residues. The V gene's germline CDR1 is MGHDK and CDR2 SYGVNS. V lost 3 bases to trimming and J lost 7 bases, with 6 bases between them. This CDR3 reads CASSEGVTQYF. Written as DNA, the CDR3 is TGTGCCAGCAGTGAGGGAGTGACCCAGTACTTC.

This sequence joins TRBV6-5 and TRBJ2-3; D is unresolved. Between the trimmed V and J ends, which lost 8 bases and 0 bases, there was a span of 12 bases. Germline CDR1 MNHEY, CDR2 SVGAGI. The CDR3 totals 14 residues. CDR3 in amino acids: CASSISTSTDTQYF. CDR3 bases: TGTGCCAGCTCTATTAGTACCAGCACAGATACGCAGTATTTT.

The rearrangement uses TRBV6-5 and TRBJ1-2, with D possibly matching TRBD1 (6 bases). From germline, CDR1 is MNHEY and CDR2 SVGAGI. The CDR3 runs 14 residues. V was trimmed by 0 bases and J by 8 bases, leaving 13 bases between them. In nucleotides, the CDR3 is TGTGCCAGCAGTTACTCGAGGGGGTTTGCCGGCTACACCTTC. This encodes CASSYSRGFAGYTF.

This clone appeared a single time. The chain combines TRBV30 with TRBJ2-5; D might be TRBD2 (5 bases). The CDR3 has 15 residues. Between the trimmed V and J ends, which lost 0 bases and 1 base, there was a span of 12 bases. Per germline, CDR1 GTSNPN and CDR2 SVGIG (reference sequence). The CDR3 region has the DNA TGTGCCTGGAGTGTATTTGGACTCCGCCAAGAGACCCAGTACTTC. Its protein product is CAWSVFGLRQETQYF.

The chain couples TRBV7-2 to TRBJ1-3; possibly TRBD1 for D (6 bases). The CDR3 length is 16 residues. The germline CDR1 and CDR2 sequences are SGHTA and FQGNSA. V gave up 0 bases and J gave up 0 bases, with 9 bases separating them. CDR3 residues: CASSLAGRGSGNTIYF. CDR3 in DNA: TGTGCCAGCAGCTTAGCGGGCAGGGGCTCTGGAAACACCATATATTTT.

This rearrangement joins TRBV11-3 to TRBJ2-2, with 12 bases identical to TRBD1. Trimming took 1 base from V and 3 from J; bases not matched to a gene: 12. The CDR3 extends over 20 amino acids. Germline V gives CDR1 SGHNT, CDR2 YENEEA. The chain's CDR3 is CASSLGLGQGALGDTGELFF. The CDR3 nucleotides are TGTGCCAGCAGCTTAGGCCTGGGACAGGGGGCTTTAGGAGACACCGGGGAGCTGTTTTTT. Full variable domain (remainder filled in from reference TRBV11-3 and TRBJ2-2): EAGVVQSPRYKIIEKKQPVAFWCNPISGHNTLYWYLQNLGQGPELLIRYENEEAVDDSQLPKDRFSAERLKGVDSTLKIQPAELGDSAVYLCASSLGLGQGALGDTGELFFGEGSRLTVL.

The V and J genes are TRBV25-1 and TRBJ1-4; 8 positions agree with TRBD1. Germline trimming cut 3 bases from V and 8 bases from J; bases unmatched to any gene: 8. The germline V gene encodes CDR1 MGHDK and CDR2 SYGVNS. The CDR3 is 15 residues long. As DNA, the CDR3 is TGTGCCAGCAGTGACCCCGGACAGGGTCTAGAAAAACTGTTTTTT. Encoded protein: CASSDPGQGLEKLFF.